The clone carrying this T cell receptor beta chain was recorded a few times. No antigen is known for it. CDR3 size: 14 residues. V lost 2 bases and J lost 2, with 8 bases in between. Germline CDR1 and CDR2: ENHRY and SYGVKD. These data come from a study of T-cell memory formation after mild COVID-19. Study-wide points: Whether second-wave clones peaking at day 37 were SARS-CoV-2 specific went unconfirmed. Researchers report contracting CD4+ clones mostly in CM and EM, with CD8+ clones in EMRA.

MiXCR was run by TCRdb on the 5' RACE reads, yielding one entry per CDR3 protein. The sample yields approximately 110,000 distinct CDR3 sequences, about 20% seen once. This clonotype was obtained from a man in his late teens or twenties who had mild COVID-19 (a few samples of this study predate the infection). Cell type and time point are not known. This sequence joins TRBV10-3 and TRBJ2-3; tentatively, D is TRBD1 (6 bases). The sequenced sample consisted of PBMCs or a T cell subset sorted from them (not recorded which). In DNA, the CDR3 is TGTGCCATCAGTGAGGGACAGACCACAGATACGCAGTATTTT. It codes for CAISEGQTTDTQYF.